A single count supports the clone carrying this TCR beta chain. The antigen remains undetermined. The data stem from a study of blood T cells in healthy people across ages. Overall study results and limits: Per million T cells, TCR beta diversity dropped about linearly as age rose.

Alongside a J-beta primer mix, a sample-barcoded 5' primer served in a second PCR lasting 7 to 11 cycles. The authors tagged each cDNA molecule using a template-switch adaptor with 12 random nucleotides. All samples yielded 2.5 million or more CDR3-containing paired-end reads. MiXCR, run by TCRdb on the 5' RACE reads, gives a single entry per CDR3 protein. The profile shows about 570,000 distinct CDR3 sequences, roughly 28% of them singletons. This CDR3 contains 15 residues. Germline values: CDR1 MNHEY, CDR2 SVGAGI. V lost 0 bases and J 1 base, leaving 6 bases between the germline ends. Material: blood. This rearrangement joins TRBV6-5 to TRBJ2-2; D call uncertain. The TCR originated in a woman in her seventies in good health. CDR3 in amino acids: CASSYSAGNTGELFF. CDR3 in DNA: TGTGCCAGCAGTTACTCGGCTGGGAACACCGGGGAGCTGTTTTTT.